Listed below are T cell receptor beta chains from one sample, sequenced in a study of Ad26.COV2.S vaccination and SARS-CoV-2 variants. TCRdb's copy holds only in-frame clones and misses some; the assay was immunoSEQ multiplex PCR. This sample has 380,000 or so clones, with 70% to 90% found just once. The sequencing used peripheral blood, collected in a trial of Ad26.COV2.S vaccine versus placebo. These receptors all come from a person between 18 and 60 years old who received the Ad26.COV2.S COVID-19 vaccine or a placebo. The CDR3 runs from the conserved cysteine through the conserved F or W. The D gene is left open where the match is weak. Not every row has a clone size; where given, it reads once, few, many or a size class.

size	length	J	V	D	DNA	CDR3
-	15	TRBJ2-1	TRBV7-2	-	TGTGCCAGCAGCAAAGAGAAGCAGGGATACAATGAGCAGTTCTTC	CASSKEKQGYNEQFF
few	15	TRBJ1-5	TRBV10-3	-	TGTGCCATCAGTGAGTCGAGAGGGGGCAATCAGCCCCAGCATTTT	CAISESRGGNQPQHF
-	15	TRBJ2-2	TRBV28	TRBD1	TGTGCCAGCAGTTTAGGGGACAGGGTGGCCGGGGAGCTGTTTTTT	CASSLGDRVAGELFF
once	16	TRBJ2-7	TRBV28	TRBD2	TGTGCCAGCAGTTTTTCCTTTGGCGGGACTAAGTACGAGCAGTACTTC	CASSFSFGGTKYEQYF
-	14	TRBJ2-5	TRBV29-1	-	TGCAGCGTTGAAGAGGACTGGACTCAAGAGACCCAGTACTTC	CSVEEDWTQETQYF
-	15	TRBJ2-5	TRBV9	-	TGTGCCAGCAGCGTAGGCAGGGGCCTCCAAGAGACCCAGTACTTC	CASSVGRGLQETQYF
-	15	TRBJ1-5	TRBV19	TRBD1	TGTGCCAGTAGTATTGGAACAGGGGGCAATCAGCCCCAGCATTTT	CASSIGTGGNQPQHF
-	16	TRBJ2-5	TRBV19	-	TGTGCCAGTAGTCCCCGAGGTAGTCGGGTGGGAGAGACCCAGTACTTC	CASSPRGSRVGETQYF
few	14	TRBJ2-1	TRBV11-2	-	TGTGCCAGCAGCTTAGGGGGGAGCTACAATGAGCAGTTCTTC	CASSLGGSYNEQFF
few	15	TRBJ1-4	TRBV5-4	-	TGTGCCAGCAGCCCCAGCGGCAGGGGTAGGGAAAAACTGTTTTTT	CASSPSGRGREKLFF
-	14	TRBJ2-4	TRBV11-2	-	TGTGCCAGCAGCTCCCAGGGGTCCCAAAACATTCAGTACTTC	CASSSQGSQNIQYF
-	12	TRBJ2-5	TRBV30	-	TGTGCCTGGAGTTGGGGTCTGGAGACCCAGTACTTC	CAWSWGLETQYF
-	13	TRBJ1-1	TRBV6-2/TRBV6-3	-	TGTGCCAGCAGTTACACGGGGAACACTGAAGCTTTCTTT	CASSYTGNTEAFF
-	13	TRBJ2-7	TRBV6-6	-	TGTGCCAGCGGGACTTCCAGCTCCTACGAGCAGTACTTC	CASGTSSSYEQYF
-	21	TRBJ2-5	TRBV3-1/TRBV3-2	-	TGTGCCAGCAACCCCCCCCCTGTCCAGGGCGGGGAACCCTTTCGCCAAGAGACCCAGTACTTC	CASNPPPVQGGEPFRQETQYF
-	15	TRBJ2-7	TRBV5-1	TRBD2	TGCGCCAGCAGCTTGGGACTAGCGGGGAACTACGAGCAGTACTTC	CASSLGLAGNYEQYF
-	17	TRBJ1-5	TRBV19	-	TGTGCCAGTAGTATGGTAGGATACTCTATAACCGATCAGCCCCAGCATTTT	CASSMVGYSITDQPQHF
-	15	TRBJ1-2	TRBV19	-	TGTGCCAGTAGTGCCTCCGGGGGCCTTAACTATGGCTACACCTTC	CASSASGGLNYGYTF
-	15	TRBJ2-7	TRBV7-3	TRBD2	TGTGCCAGCAGCTACCTAGCGGGAGGGGCCTACGAGCAGTACTTC	CASSYLAGGAYEQYF
-	18	TRBJ2-1	TRBV10-3	TRBD2	TGTGCCATCACTGGGACTAGCGGGAGGGCGAGCTCCTACAATGAGCAGTTCTTC	CAITGTSGRASSYNEQFF
-	13	TRBJ2-1	TRBV7-2	-	TGTGCCAGCAGTCCCTACGGGTCTACTGAGCAGTTCTTC	CASSPYGSTEQFF
-	15	TRBJ2-1	TRBV18	TRBD2	TGTGCCAGCTCACCCATAAGCGGGGACTACAATGAGCAGTTCTTC	CASSPISGDYNEQFF
few	12	TRBJ2-7	TRBV5-4	-	TGTGCCAGCAGCTTGGGTGAGGACGAGCAGTACTTC	CASSLGEDEQYF
-	15	TRBJ1-4	TRBV5-1	-	TGCGCCAGCAGCTTGGGAAACAGGGCCGATGAAAAACTGTTTTTT	CASSLGNRADEKLFF
-	15	TRBJ2-3	TRBV5-4	-	TGTGCCAGCAGCCTACAGGGAGCCTACACAGATACGCAGTATTTT	CASSLQGAYTDTQYF